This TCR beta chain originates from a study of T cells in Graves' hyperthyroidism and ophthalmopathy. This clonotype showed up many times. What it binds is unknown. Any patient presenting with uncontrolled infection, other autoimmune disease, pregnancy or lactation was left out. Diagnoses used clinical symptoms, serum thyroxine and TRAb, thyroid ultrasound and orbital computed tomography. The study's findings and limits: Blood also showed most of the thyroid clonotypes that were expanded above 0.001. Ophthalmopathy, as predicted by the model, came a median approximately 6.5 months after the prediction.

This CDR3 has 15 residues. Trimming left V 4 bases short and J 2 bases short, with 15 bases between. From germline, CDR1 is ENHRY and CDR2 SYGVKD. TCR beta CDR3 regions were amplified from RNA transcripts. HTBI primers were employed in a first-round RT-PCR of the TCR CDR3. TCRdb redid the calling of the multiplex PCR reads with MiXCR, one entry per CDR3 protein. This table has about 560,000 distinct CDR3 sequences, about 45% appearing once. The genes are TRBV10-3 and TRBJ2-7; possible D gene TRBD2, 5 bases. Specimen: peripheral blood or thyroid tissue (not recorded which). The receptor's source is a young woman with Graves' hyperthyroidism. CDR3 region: CAISAWYRLTYEQYF. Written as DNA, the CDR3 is TGTGCCATCAGTGCCTGGTACAGACTAACCTACGAGCAGTACTTC.